This T cell receptor (beta chain) came from a study of blood T cell repertoires in COVID-19. Background on the study: Italy, Spain and the United States were the sources of the convalescent and acute COVID-19 samples.

TCRdb's copy holds only in-frame clones and misses some; the assay was immunoSEQ multiplex PCR. The repertoire has roughly 120,000 clones, 80% to 95% of them found once; the top ten carry about 2%. This CDR3 has 17 residues. The J segment lost 6 bases and the V segment lost 4 bases, leaving 11 bases of the junction unmatched. Germline assignment: CDR1 SGDLS and CDR2 YYNGEE. The sequencing input was peripheral blood. The chain couples TRBV9 to TRBJ2-1; 12 bases align to TRBD2. The clonotype originates from a man aged 50-60 years with COVID-19, enrolled during active disease. The CDR3 DNA is TGTGCCAGCAGCACACTAGCGGGAGGTGTTGGGTTCAATGAGCAGTTCTTC. This encodes CASSTLAGGVGFNEQFF.